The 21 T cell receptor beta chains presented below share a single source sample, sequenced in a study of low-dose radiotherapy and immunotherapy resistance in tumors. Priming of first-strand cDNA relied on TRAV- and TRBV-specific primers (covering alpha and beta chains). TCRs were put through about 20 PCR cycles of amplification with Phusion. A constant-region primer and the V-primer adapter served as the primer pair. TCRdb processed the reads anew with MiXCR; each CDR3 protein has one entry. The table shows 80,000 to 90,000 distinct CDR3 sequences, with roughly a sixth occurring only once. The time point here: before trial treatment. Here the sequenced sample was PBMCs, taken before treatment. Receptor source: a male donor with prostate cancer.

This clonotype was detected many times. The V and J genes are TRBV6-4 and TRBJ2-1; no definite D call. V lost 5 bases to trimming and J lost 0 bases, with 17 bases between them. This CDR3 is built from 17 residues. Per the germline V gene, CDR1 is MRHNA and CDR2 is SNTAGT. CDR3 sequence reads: CASSPKRDLLSYNEQFF. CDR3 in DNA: TGTGCCAGCAGTCCCAAGAGAGACTTGCTCTCCTACAATGAGCAGTTCTTC.

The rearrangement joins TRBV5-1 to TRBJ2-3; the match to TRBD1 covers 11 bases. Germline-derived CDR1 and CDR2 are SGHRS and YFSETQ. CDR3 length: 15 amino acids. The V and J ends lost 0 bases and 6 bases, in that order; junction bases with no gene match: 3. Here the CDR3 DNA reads TGCGCCAGCAGCTTGGCCGGGACAGGGGGGGATACGCAGTATTTT. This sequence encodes CASSLAGTGGDTQYF.

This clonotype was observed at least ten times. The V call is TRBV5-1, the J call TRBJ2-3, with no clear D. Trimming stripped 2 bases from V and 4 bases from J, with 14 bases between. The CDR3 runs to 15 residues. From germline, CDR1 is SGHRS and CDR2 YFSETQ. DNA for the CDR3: TGCGCCAGCAGCTTTGGCCGCCAACCATCAGATACGCAGTATTTT. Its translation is CASSFGRQPSDTQYF.

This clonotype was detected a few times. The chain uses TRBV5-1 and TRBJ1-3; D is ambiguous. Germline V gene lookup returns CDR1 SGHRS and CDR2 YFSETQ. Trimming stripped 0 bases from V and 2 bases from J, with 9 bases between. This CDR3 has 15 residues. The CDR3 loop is CASSLDSLTGNTIYF. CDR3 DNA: TGCGCCAGCAGCTTGGACAGTCTTACTGGAAACACCATATATTTT.

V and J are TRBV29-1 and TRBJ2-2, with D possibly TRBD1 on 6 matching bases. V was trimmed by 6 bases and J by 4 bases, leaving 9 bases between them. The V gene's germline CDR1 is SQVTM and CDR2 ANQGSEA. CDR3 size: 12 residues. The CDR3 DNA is TGCAGCGTAACAGGGCTCACCGGGGAGCTGTTTTTT. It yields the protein CSVTGLTGELFF.

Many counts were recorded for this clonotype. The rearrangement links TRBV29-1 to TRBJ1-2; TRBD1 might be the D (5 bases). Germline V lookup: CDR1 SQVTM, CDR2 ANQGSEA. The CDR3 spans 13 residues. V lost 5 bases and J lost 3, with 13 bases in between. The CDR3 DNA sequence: TGCAGCGTTACTTCAGGGAACGACTATGGCTACACCTTC. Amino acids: CSVTSGNDYGYTF.

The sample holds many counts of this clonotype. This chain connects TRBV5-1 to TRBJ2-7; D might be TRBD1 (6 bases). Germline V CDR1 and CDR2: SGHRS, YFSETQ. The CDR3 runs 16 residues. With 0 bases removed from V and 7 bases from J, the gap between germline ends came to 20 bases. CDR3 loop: CASSLDVGTPKGEQYF. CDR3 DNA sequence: TGCGCCAGCAGCTTGGATGTCGGGACACCCAAGGGTGAGCAGTACTTC.

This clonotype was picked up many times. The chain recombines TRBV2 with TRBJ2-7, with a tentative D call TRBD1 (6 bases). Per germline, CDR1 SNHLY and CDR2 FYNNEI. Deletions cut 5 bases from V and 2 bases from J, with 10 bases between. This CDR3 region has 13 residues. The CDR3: CASSPGTPYEQYF. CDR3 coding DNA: TGTGCCAGCAGTCCCGGGACACCCTACGAGCAGTACTTC.

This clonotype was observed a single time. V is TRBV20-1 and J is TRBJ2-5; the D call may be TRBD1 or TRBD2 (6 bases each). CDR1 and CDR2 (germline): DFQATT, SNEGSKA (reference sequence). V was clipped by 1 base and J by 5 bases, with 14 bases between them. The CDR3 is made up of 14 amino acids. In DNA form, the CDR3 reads TGCAGTGCTAGAGGCGTCCTAGGGGGGGAGACCCAGTACTTC. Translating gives CSARGVLGGETQYF.

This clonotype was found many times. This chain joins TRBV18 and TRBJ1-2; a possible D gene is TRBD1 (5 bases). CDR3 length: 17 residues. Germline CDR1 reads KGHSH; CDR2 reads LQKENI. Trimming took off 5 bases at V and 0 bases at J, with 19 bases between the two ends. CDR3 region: CASSSGLGLSANYGYTF. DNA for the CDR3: TGTGCCAGCTCATCGGGTTTGGGACTTTCAGCTAACTATGGCTACACCTTC.

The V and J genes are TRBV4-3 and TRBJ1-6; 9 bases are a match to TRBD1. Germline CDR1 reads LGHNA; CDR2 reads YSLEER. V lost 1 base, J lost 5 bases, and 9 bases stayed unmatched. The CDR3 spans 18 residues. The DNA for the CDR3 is TGCGCCAGCAGCCAAGGAAGAAGGGGACAGGGCGATAATTCACCCCTCCACTTT. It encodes CASSQGRRGQGDNSPLHF.

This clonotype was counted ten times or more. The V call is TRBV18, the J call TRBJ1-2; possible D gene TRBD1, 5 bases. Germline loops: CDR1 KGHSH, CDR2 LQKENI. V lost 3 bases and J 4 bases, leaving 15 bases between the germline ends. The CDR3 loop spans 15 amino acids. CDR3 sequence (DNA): TGTGCCAGCTCACCTCGACAGACGAACAGCTATGGCTACACCTTC. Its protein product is CASSPRQTNSYGYTF.

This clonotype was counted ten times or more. CDR3 bases: TGCAGTGCCGGGACGTCTAGCTCCTATAATTCACCCCTCCACTTT. The encoded protein is CSAGTSSSYNSPLHF. This sequence joins TRBV20-1 and TRBJ1-6, with a tentative D call TRBD1 (5 bases). The CDR3 runs to 15 residues. Germline V gene sequence: CDR1 DFQATT, CDR2 SNEGSKA (reference sequence). V lost 6 bases and J 0 bases, leaving 12 bases between the germline ends.

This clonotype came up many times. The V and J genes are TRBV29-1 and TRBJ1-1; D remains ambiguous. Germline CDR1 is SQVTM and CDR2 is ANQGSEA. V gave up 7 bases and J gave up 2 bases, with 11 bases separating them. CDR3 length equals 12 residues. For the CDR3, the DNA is TGCAGCGGACGGCGGGCCAACACTGAAGCTTTCTTT. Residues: CSGRRANTEAFF. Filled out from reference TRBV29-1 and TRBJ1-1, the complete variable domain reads SAVISQKPSRDICQRGTSLTIQCQVDSQVTMMFWYRQQPGQSLTLIATANQGSEATYESGFVIDKFPISRPNLTFSTLTVSNMSPEDSSIYLCSGRRANTEAFFGQGTRLTVV.

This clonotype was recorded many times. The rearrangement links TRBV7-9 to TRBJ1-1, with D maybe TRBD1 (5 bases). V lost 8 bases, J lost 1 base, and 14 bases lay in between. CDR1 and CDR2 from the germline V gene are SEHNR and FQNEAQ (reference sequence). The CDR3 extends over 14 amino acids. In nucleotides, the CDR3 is TGTGCCAGCTCAACCGGGACGGCGAACACTGAAGCTTTCTTT. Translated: CASSTGTANTEAFF.

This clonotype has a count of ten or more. The CDR3 DNA is TGTGCCACGGGGACATACGGAAACACCATATATTTT. Protein sequence: CATGTYGNTIYF. The chain is built from TRBV28 and TRBJ1-3; maybe TRBD1 (6 bases). Germline V gene sequence: CDR1 MDHEN, CDR2 SYDVKM. V shed 10 bases and J shed 4 bases, with 11 bases lying between them. This CDR3 region has 12 residues.

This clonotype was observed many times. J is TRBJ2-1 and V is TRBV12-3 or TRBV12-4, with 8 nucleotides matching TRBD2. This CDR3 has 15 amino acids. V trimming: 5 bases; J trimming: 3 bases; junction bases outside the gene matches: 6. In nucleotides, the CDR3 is TGTGCCAGCAGTCTCGGGGGGGTGAGCTACAATGAGCAGTTCTTC. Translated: CASSLGGVSYNEQFF.

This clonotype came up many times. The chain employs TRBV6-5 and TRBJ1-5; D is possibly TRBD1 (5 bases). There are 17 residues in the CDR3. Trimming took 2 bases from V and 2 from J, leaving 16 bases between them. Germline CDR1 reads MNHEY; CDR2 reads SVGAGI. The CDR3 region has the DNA TGTGCCAGCAGTTACCGCAGAACCGGGGGTCGCAATCAGCCCCAGCATTTT. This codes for CASSYRRTGGRNQPQHF.

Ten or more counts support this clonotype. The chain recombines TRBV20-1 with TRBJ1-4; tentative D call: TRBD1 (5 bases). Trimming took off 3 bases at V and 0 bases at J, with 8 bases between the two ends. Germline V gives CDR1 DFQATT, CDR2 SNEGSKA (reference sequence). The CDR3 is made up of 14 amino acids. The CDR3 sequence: CSARTVATNEKLFF. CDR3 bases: TGCAGTGCTAGGACAGTTGCAACTAATGAAAAACTGTTTTTT.

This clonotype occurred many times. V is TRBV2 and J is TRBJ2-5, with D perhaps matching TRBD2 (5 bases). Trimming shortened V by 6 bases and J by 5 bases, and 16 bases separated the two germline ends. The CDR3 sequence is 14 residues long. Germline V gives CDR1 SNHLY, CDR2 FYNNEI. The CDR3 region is CASSPTPRVETQYF. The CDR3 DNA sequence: TGTGCCAGCAGCCCGACCCCGAGGGTGGAGACCCAGTACTTC.

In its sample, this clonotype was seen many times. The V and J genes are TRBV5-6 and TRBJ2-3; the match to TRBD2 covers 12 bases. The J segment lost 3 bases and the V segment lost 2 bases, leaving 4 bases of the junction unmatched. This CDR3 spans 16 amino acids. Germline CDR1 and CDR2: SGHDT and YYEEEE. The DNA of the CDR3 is TGTGCCAGCAGCTTTGGACTAGCGGGGCAAACAGATACGCAGTATTTT. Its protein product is CASSFGLAGQTDTQYF.